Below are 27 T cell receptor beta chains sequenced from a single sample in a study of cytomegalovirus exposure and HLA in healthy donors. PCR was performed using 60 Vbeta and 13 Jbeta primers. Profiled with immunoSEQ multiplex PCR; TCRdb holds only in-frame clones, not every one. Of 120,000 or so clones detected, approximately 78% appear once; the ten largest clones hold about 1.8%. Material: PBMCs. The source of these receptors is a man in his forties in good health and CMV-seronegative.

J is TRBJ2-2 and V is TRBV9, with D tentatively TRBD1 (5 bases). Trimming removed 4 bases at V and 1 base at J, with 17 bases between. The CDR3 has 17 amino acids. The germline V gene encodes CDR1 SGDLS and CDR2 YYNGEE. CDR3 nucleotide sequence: TGTGCCAGCAGCCCCCGGCTGGGGCGGAAGAACACCGGGGAGCTGTTTTTT. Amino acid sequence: CASSPRLGRKNTGELFF.

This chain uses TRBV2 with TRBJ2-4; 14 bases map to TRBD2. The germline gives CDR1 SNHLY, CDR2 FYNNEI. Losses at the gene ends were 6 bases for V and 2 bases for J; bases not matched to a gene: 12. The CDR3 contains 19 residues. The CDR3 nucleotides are TGTGCCAGCAGGCCCCGACTAGCGGGAGGGCCACGAACCAAAAACATTCAGTACTTC. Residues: CASRPRLAGGPRTKNIQYF.

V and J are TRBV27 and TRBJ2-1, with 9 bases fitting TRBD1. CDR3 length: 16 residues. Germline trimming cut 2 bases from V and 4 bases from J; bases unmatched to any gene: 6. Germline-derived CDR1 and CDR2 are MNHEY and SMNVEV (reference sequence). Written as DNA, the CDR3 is TGTGCCAGCAGTTTAGGGGACAGGGTTTTTTACAATGAGCAGTTCTTC. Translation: CASSLGDRVFYNEQFF.

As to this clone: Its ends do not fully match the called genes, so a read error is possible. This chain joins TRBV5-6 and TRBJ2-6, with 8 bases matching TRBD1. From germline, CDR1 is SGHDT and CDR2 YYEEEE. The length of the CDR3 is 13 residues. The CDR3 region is CASRSQGANGLTF. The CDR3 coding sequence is TGTGCCAGCAGATCTCAGGGGGCCAACGGCCTGACTTTC. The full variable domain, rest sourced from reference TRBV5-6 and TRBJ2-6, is DAGVTQSPTHLIKTRGQQVTLRCSPKSGHDTVSWYQQALGQGPQFIFQYYEEEERQRGNFPDRFSGHQFPNYSSELNVNALLLGDSALYLCASRSQGANGLTFGAGSRLTVL.

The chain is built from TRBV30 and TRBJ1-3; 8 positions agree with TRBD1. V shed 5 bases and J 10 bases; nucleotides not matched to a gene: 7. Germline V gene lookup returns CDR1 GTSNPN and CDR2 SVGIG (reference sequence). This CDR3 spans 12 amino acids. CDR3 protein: CAWGRTGTTIYF. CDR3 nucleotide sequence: TGTGCCTGGGGCCGGACAGGGACAACCATATATTTT.

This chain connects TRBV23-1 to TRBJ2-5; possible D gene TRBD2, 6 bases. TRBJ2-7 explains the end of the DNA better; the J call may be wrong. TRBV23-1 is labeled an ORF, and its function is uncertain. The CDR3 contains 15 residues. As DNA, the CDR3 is TGCGCCAGCAGTCAAGTTGAGTTAGCGGCTTACGAGCAGTACTTC. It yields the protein CASSQVELAAYEQYF.

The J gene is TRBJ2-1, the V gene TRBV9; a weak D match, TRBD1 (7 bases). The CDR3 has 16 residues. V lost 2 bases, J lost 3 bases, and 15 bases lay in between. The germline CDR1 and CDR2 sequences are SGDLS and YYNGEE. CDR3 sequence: CASSVGTQGGYNEQFF. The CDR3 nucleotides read TGTGCCAGCAGCGTGGGTACCCAGGGGGGCTACAATGAGCAGTTCTTC.

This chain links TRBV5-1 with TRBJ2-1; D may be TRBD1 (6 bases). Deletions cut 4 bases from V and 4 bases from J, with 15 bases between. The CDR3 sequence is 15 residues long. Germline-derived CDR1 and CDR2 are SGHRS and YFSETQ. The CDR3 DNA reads TGCGCCAGCAGCCCCCTGTTAGGGGGTTACAATGAGCAGTTCTTC. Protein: CASSPLLGGYNEQFF.

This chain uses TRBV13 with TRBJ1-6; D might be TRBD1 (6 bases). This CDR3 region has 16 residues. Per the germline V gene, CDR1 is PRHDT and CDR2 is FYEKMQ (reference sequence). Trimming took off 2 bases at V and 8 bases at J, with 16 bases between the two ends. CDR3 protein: CASSLSLGGADSPLHF. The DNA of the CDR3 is TGTGCCAGCAGCTTATCGTTAGGGGGGGCGGATTCACCCCTCCACTTT.

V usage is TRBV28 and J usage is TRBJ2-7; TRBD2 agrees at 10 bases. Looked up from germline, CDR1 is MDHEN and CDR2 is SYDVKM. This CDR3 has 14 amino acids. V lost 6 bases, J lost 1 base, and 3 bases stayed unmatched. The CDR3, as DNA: TGTGCCAGCAGAGGGACTAGCGCTTCCTACGAGCAGTACTTC. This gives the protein CASRGTSASYEQYF. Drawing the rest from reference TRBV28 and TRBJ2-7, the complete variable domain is DVKVTQSSRYLVKRTGEKVFLECVQDMDHENMFWYRQDPGLGLRLIYFSYDVKMKEKGDIPEGYSVSREKKERFSLILESASTNQTSMYLCASRGTSASYEQYFGPGTRLTVT.

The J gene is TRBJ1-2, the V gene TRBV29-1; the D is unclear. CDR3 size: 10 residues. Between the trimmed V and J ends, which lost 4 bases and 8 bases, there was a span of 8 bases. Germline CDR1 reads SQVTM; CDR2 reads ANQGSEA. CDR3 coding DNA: TGCAGCGTTGGGGAGGGCGGCTACACCTTC. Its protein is CSVGEGGYTF.

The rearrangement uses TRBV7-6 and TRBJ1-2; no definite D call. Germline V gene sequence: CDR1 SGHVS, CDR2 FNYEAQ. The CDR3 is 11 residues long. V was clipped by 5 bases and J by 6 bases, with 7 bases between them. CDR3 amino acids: CASSAGDGYTF. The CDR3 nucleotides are TGTGCCAGCAGCGCCGGGGATGGCTACACCTTC.

The CDR3 region is CAWSVPGGTGTAGELFF. The CDR3 nucleotides are TGTGCCTGGAGTGTACCAGGCGGGACAGGGACGGCCGGGGAGCTGTTTTTT. The rearrangement uses TRBV30 and TRBJ2-2; 9 nucleotides match TRBD1. Germline CDR1 is GTSNPN and CDR2 is SVGIG (reference sequence). CDR3 length: 17 residues. Trimming at V came to 0 bases and at J to 6 bases, leaving 11 bases not matched to a gene.

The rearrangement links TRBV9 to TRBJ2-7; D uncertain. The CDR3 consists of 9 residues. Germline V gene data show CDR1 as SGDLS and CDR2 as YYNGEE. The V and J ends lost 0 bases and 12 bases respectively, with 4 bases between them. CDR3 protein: CASSVGPYF. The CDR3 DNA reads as TGTGCCAGCAGCGTAGGGCCGTACTTC.

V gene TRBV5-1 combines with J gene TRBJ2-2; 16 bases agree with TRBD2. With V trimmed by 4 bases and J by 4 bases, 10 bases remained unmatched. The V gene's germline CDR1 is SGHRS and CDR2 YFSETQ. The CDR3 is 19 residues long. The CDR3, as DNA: TGCGCCAGCAGCCCCCCGGGACTAGCGGGAGGGATTGCCACCGGGGAGCTGTTTTTT. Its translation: CASSPPGLAGGIATGELFF.

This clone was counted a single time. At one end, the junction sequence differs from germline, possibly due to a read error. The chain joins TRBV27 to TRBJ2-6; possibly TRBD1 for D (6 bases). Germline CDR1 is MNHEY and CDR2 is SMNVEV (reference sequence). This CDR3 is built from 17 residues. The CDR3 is CASSLIQGTSGANGLTF. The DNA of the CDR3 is TGTGCCAGCAGCTTGATACAGGGAACCTCTGGGGCCAACGGCCTGACTTTC.

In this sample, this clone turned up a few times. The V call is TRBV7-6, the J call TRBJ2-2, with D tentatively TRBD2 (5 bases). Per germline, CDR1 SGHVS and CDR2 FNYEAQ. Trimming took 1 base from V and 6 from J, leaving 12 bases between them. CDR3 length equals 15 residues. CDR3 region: CASSLGPTIAGELFF. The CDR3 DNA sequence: TGTGCCAGCAGCTTAGGTCCGACTATAGCCGGGGAGCTGTTTTTT.

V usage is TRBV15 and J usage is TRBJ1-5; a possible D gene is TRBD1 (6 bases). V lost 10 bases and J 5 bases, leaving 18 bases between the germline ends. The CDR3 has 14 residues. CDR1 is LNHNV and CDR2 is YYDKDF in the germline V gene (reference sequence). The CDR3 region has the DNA TGTGCCATTCGGGGGGCAGGTCAAGATCAGCCCCAGCATTTT. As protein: CAIRGAGQDQPQHF.

The CDR3 spells CTSSQDGGGSPYNEQFF. The DNA of the CDR3 is TGCACCAGCAGCCAAGATGGGGGAGGGAGCCCATACAATGAGCAGTTCTTC. This chain uses TRBV1 with TRBJ2-1; TRBD2, as called in the table, went unchecked against the DNA. TRBV1 is a pseudogene segment. The CDR3 is 17 amino acids.

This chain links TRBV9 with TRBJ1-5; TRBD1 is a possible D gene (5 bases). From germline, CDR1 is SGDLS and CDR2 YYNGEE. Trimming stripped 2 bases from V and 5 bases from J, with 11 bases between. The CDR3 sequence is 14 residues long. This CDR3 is CASSVGIGDQPQHF. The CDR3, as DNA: TGTGCCAGCAGCGTGGGCATAGGGGATCAGCCCCAGCATTTT.

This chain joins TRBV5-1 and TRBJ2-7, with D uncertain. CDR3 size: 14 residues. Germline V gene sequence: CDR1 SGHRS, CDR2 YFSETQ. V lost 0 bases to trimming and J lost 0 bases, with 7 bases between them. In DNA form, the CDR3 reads TGCGCCAGCAGCTTGGTTTACAGCTCCTACGAGCAGTACTTC. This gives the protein CASSLVYSSYEQYF.

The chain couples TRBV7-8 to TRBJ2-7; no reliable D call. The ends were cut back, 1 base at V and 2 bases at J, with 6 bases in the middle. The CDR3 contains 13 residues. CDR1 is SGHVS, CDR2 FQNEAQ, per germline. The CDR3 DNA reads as TGTGCCAGCAGCTTAGACAGTCCCTACGAGCAGTACTTC. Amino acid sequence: CASSLDSPYEQYF.

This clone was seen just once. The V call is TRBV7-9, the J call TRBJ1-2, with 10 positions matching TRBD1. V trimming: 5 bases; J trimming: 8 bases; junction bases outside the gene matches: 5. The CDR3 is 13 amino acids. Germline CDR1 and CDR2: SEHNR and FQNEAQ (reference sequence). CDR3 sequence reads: CASSGPGQGGYTF. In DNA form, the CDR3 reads TGTGCCAGCAGCGGACCGGGACAGGGGGGCTACACCTTC. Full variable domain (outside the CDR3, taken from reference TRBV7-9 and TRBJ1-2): DTGVSQNPRHKITKRGQNVTFRCDPISEHNRLYWYRQTLGQGPEFLTYFQNEAQLEKSRLLSDRFSAERPKGSFSTLEIQRTEQGDSAMYLCASSGPGQGGYTFGSGTRLTVV.

CDR3 in amino acids: CASSEWGTGGVLFF. As DNA, the CDR3 is TGTGCCAGCAGTGAATGGGGGACAGGGGGTGTGCTGTTTTTT. The genes are TRBV25-1 and TRBJ2-2; 11 bases map to TRBD1. This CDR3 is built from 14 residues. Unmatched junction bases numbered 5, after V lost 1 base and J lost 13 bases. In germline, CDR1 is MGHDK, CDR2 SYGVNS.

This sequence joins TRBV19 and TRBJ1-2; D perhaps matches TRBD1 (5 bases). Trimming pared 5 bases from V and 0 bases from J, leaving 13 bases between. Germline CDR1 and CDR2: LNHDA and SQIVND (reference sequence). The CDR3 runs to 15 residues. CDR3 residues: CASSSRGHSNYGYTF. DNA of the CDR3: TGTGCCAGTAGTTCCCGAGGACACTCTAACTATGGCTACACCTTC.

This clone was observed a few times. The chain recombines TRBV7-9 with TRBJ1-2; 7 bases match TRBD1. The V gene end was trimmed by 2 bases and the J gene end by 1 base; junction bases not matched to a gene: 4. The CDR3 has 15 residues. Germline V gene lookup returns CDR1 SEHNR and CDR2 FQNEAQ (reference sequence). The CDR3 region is CASSLIQGINYGYTF. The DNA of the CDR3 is TGTGCCAGCAGCTTAATACAGGGGATTAACTATGGCTACACCTTC. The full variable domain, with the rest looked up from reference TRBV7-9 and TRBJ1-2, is DTGVSQNPRHKITKRGQNVTFRCDPISEHNRLYWYRQTLGQGPEFLTYFQNEAQLEKSRLLSDRFSAERPKGSFSTLEIQRTEQGDSAMYLCASSLIQGINYGYTFGSGTRLTVV.

The CDR3: CAWSVQGRALHF. CDR3 coding DNA: TGTGCCTGGAGTGTACAGGGTCGGGCCCTCCACTTT. The V gene is TRBV30, the J gene TRBJ1-6, with D maybe TRBD1 (6 bases). Germline V gives CDR1 GTSNPN, CDR2 SVGIG (reference sequence). The CDR3 has 12 residues. Trimming pared 0 bases from V and 14 bases from J, leaving 11 bases between. Full variable domain (outside the CDR3, taken from reference TRBV30 and TRBJ1-6): SQTIHQWPATLVQPVGSPLSLECTVEGTSNPNLYWYRQAAGRGLQLLFYSVGIGQISSEVPQNLSASRPQDRQFILSSKKLLLSDSGFYLCAWSVQGRALHFGNGTRLTVT.